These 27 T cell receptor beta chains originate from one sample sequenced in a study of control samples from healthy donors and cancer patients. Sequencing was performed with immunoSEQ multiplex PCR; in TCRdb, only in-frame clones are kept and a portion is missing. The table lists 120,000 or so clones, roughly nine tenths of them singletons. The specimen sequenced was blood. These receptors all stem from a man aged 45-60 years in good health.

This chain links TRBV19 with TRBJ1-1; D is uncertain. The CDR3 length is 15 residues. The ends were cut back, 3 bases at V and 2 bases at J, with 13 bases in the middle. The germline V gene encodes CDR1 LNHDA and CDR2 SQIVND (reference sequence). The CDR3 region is CASSMARSLNTEAFF. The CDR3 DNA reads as TGTGCCAGTAGTATGGCCAGGAGCCTTAACACTGAAGCTTTCTTT.

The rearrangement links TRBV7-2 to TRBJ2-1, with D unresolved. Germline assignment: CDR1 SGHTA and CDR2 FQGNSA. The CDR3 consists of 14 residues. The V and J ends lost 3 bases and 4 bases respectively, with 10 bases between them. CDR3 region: CASSLWGRYNEQFF. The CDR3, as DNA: TGTGCCAGCAGCTTGTGGGGTCGATACAATGAGCAGTTCTTC.

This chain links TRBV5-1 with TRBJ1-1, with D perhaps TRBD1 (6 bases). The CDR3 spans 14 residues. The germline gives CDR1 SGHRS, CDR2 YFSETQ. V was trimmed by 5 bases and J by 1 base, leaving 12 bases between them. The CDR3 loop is CASRSQGQNTEAFF. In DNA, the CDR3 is TGCGCCAGCAGGTCCCAGGGGCAGAACACTGAAGCTTTCTTT.

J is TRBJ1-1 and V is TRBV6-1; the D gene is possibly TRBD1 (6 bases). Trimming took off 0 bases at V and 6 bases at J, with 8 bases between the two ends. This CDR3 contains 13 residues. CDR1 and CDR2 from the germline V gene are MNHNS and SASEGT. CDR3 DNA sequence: TGTGCCAGCAGTGAAGCTTGGACAGCTGAAGCTTTCTTT. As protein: CASSEAWTAEAFF.

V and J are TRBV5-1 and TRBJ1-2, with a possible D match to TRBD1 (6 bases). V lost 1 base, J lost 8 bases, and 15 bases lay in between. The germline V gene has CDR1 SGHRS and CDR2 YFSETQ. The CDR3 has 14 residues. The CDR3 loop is CASSLFWGPGGYTF. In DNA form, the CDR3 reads TGCGCCAGCAGCTTGTTCTGGGGGCCGGGCGGCTACACCTTC.

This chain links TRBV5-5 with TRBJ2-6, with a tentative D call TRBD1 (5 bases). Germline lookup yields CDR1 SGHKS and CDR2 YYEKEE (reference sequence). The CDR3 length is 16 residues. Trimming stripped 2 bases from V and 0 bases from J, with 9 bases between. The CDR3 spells CASSFGQGSGANVLTF. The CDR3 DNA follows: TGTGCCAGCAGCTTTGGTCAGGGCTCTGGGGCCAACGTCCTGACTTTC. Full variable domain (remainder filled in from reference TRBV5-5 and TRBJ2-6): DAGVTQSPTHLIKTRGQQVTLRCSPISGHKSVSWYQQVLGQGPQFIFQYYEKEERGRGNFPDRFSARQFPNYSSELNVNALLLGDSALYLCASSFGQGSGANVLTFGAGSRLTVL.

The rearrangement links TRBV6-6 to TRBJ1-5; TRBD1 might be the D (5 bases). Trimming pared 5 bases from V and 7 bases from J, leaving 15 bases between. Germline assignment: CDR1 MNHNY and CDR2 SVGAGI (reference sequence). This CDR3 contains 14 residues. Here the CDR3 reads CASSTGTPSQPQHF. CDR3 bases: TGTGCCAGCAGTACCGGGACGCCGAGCCAGCCCCAGCATTTT.

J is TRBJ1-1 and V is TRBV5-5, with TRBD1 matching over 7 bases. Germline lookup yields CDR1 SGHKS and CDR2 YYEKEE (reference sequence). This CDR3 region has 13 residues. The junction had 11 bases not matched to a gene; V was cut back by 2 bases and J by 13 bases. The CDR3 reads CASSLGTASPIFF. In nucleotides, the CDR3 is TGTGCCAGCAGCTTAGGGACAGCCAGCCCCATTTTCTTT.

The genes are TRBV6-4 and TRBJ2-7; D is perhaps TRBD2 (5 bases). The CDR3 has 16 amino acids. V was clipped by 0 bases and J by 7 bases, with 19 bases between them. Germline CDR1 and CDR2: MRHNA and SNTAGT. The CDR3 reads CASSDSPSRRSREQYF. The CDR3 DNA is TGTGCCAGCAGTGACTCCCCTAGCAGACGTTCTCGAGAGCAGTACTTC.

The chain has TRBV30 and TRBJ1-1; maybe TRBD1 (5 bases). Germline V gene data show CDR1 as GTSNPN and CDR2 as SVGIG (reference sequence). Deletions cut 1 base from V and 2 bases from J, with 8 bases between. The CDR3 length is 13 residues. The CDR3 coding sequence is TGTGCCTGGAGTGGCGGGGGAAACACTGAAGCTTTCTTT. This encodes CAWSGGGNTEAFF.

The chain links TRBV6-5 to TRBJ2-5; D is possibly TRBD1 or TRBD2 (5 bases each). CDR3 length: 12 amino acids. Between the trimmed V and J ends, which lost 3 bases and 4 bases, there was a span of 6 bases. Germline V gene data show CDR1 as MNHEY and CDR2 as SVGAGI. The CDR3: CASSYGGETQYF. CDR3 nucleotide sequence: TGTGCCAGCAGTTATGGGGGAGAGACCCAGTACTTC.

The CDR3 sequence: CASSYGRVNEQFF. CDR3 bases: TGTGCCAGCAGTTATGGGAGGGTCAATGAGCAGTTCTTC. The chain links TRBV6-2 or TRBV6-3 to TRBJ2-1; 7 bases match TRBD2. The junction had 2 bases not matched to a gene; V was cut back by 3 bases and J by 6 bases. The CDR3 covers 13 residues. Germline loops: CDR1 MNHEY, CDR2 SVGEGT.

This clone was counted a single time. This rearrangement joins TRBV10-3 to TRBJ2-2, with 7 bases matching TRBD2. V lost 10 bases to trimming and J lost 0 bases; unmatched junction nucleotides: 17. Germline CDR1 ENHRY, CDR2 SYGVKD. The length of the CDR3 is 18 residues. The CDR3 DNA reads TGTGCCACAGAACCATCTAAGGGTGGACTAGCGAACACCGGGGAGCTGTTTTTT. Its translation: CATEPSKGGLANTGELFF.

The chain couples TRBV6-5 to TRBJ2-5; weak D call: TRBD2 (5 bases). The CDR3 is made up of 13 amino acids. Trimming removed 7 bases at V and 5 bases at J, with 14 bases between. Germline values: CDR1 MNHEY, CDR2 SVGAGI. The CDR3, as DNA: TGTGCCAGCACCGGGATGTCGAGGGAGACCCAGTACTTC. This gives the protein CASTGMSRETQYF.

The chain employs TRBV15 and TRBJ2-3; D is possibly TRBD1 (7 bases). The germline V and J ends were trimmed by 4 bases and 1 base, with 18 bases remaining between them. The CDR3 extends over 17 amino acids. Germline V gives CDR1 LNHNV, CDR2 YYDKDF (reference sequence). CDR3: CATSITRGTDRTDTQYF. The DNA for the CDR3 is TGTGCCACCAGCATCACACGGGGGACAGATCGCACAGATACGCAGTATTTT.

The CDR3 sequence: CASSYFRGFGGVGNQPQHF. The CDR3 DNA reads as TGTGCCAGTAGTTATTTTCGGGGTTTTGGGGGAGTTGGCAATCAGCCCCAGCATTTT. J is TRBJ1-5 and V is TRBV19; possibly TRBD1 for D (5 bases). The germline V and J ends were trimmed by 5 bases and 2 bases, with 25 bases remaining between them. Germline lookup yields CDR1 LNHDA and CDR2 SQIVND (reference sequence). CDR3 length: 19 residues.

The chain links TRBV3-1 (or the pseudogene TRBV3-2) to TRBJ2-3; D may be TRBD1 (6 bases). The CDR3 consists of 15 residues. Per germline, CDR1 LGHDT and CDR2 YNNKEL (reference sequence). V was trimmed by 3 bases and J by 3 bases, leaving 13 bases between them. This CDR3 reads CASSHGTCSTDTQYF. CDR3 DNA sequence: TGTGCCAGCAGCCACGGGACATGTAGTACAGATACGCAGTATTTT.

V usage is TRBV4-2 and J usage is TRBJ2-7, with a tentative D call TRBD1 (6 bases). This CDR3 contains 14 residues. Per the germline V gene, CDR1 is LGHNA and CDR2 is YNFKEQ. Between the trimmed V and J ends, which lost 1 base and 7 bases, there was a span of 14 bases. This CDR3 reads CASSQGSGRGEQYF. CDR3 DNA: TGTGCCAGCAGCCAAGGCTCGGGAAGGGGGGAGCAGTACTTC.

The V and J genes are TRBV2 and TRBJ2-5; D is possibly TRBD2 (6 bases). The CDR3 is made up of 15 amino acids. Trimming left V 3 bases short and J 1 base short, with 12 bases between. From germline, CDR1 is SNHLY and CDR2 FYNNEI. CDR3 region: CASSEQGGGQETQYF. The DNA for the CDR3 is TGTGCCAGCAGTGAGCAGGGAGGAGGCCAAGAGACCCAGTACTTC.

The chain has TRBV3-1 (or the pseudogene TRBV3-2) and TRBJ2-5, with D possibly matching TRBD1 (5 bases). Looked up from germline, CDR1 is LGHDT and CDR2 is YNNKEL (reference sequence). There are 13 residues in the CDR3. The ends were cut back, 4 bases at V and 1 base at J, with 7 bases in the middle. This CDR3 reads CASSLGPQETQYF. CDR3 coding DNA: TGTGCCAGCAGCCTGGGGCCCCAAGAGACCCAGTACTTC.

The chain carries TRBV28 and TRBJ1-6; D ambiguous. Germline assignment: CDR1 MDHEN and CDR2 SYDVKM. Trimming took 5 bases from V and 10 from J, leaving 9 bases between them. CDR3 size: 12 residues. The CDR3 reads CASSPVESPLHF. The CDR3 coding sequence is TGTGCCAGCAGTCCGGTAGAATCACCCCTCCACTTT.

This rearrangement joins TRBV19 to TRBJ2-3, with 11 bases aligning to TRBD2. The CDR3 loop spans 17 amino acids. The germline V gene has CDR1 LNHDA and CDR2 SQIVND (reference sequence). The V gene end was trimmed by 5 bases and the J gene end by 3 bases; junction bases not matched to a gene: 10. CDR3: CASSGALAGGLTDTQYF. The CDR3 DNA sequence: TGTGCCAGTAGTGGGGCCCTAGCGGGGGGTCTAACAGATACGCAGTATTTT. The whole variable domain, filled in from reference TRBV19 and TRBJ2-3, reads DGGITQSPKYLFRKEGQNVTLSCEQNLNHDAMYWYRQDPGQGLRLIYYSQIVNDFQKGDIAEGYSVSREKKESFPLTVTSAQKNPTAFYLCASSGALAGGLTDTQYFGPGTRLTVL.

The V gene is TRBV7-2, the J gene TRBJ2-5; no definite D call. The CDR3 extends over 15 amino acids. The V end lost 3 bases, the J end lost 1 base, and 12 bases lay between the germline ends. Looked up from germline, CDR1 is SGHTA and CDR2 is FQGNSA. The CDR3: CASSFIFRVQETQYF. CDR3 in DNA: TGTGCCAGCAGCTTTATATTTAGGGTCCAAGAGACCCAGTACTTC.

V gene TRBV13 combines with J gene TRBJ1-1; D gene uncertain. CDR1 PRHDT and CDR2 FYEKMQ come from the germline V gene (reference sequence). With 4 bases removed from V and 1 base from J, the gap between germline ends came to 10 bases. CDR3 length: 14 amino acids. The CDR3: CASSSTEGNTEAFF. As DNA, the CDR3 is TGTGCCAGCAGCTCCACGGAGGGGAACACTGAAGCTTTCTTT.

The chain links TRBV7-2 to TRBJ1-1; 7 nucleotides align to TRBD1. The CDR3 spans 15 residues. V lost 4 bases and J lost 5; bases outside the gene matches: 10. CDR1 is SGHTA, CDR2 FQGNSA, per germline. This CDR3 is CASSSSPRQGTEAFF. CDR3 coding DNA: TGTGCCAGCAGCTCCTCCCCTCGACAGGGAACTGAAGCTTTCTTT.

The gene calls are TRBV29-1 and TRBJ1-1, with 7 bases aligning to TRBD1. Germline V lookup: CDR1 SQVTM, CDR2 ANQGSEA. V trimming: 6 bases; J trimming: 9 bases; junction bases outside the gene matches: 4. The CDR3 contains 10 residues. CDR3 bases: TGCAGCGTGACAGGGTATCAAGCTTTCTTT. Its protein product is CSVTGYQAFF.

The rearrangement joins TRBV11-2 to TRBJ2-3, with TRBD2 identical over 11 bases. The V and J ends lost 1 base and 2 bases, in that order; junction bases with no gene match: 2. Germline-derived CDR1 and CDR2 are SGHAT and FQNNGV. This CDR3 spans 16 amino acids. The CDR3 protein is CASSLGLAGYTDTQYF. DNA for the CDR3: TGTGCCAGCAGCTTAGGACTAGCGGGGTACACAGATACGCAGTATTTT.